These 26 T cell receptor beta chains were all obtained from the same sample, sequenced in a study of T cell clonality in common variable immunodeficiency. General study results and limits: In common variable immunodeficiency, TCR beta chains reportedly carried fewer deletions and N-nucleotide insertions.

Antigens of these TCRs are unknown. TCRdb's copy holds only in-frame clones and misses some; the assay was immunoSEQ multiplex PCR. The specimen has under 35,000 clones, none found just once. Specimen: peripheral blood mononuclear cells. All receptors derive from a human donor with common variable immunodeficiency.

This clone is judged medium-sized. The read ends 3 residues early relative to the CDR3; the germline J gene fills the gap. The chain joins TRBV2 to TRBJ2-7; weak D call: TRBD1 (5 bases). The CDR3 extends over 14 amino acids. The V and J ends lost 1 base and 3 bases respectively, with 10 bases between them. Germline V CDR1 and CDR2: SNHLY, FYNNEI. CDR3 residues: CASSEGGADYEQYF. The CDR3 bases that were read are TGTGCCAGCAGTGAAGGGGGCGCAGACTACGAG.

Turning to this clone: The CDR3 end lies 3 residues beyond the end of the read and is filled in from the germline J gene. The rearrangement joins TRBV5-1 to TRBJ1-6, with no clear D. V was cut by 0 bases and J by 4 bases, with 5 bases left in between. The CDR3 is 14 amino acids. Germline V CDR1 and CDR2: SGHRS, YFSETQ. Incomplete CDR3 DNA: TGCGCCAGCAGCTTGGAACAATATAATTCACCC. Residues: CASSLEQYNSP. The whole CDR3 reads CASSLEQYNSPLHF.

This clone counts as medium-sized (0.01 to 0.1%). The read stops 3 residues short of the end of the CDR3; the missing end is completed from the germline J gene. The chain couples TRBV30 to TRBJ2-7, with 8 bases lining up with TRBD1. The CDR3 covers 16 residues. Looked up from germline, CDR1 is GTSNPN and CDR2 is SVGIG (reference sequence). Losses at the gene ends were 0 bases for V and 1 base for J; bases not matched to a gene: 8. CDR3 DNA (partial): TGTGCCTGGAGTGTAGGGAGGACAGGGAAATCCTACGAG. Translation gives CAWSVGRTGKSYE. The complete CDR3 protein is CAWSVGRTGKSYEQYF. Full variable domain (missing parts from reference TRBV30 and TRBJ2-7): SQTIHQWPATLVQPVGSPLSLECTVEGTSNPNLYWYRQAAGRGLQLLFYSVGIGQISSEVPQNLSASRPQDRQFILSSKKLLLSDSGFYLCAWSVGRTGKSYEQYFGPGTRLTVT.

Regarding this clone: Read sequence stops 3 residues before the CDR3 end, and the germline J gene provides the missing end. This sequence joins TRBV6-2 or TRBV6-3 and TRBJ2-7, with TRBD1 as a possible D gene (5 bases). The V gene's germline CDR1 is MNHEY and CDR2 SVGEGT. This CDR3 spans 12 amino acids. Trimming cost V 8 bases and J 5 bases, with 13 bases left between them. The chain's CDR3 is CASFIDSDEQYF. The covered CDR3 bases are TGTGCCAGCTTTATCGACAGCGACGAG.

The CDR3 DNA, read in part, is TGTGCCAGCAGTAGAATTACAGGGGATCAGCCC. This sequence encodes CASSRITGDQP. The entire CDR3 protein reads CASSRITGDQPQHF. This chain connects TRBV2 to TRBJ1-5; TRBD1 matches at 7 bases. The DNA ends 3 residues before the CDR3 does, and the rest of the CDR3 is filled in from the germline J gene. CDR3 length: 14 amino acids. After removal of 5 bases from V and 5 bases from J, the junction contained 6 bases not matched to a gene. The V gene's germline CDR1 is SNHLY and CDR2 FYNNEI.

As to this clone: The read gets to within 3 residues of the CDR3 end, and the germline J gene fills in the rest. The genes are TRBV7-3 and TRBJ2-3; TRBD2 aligns across 10 bases. With V trimmed by 5 bases and J by 0 bases, 11 bases remained unmatched. The length of the CDR3 is 18 residues. Germline loops: CDR1 SGHTA, CDR2 FQGTGA. The CDR3 is CASSPWASGGLSTDTQYF. CDR3 bases read: TGTGCCAGCAGCCCCTGGGCTAGCGGGGGCCTTAGCACAGATACG.

With respect to this clone: The CDR3 goes on 3 residues after the read ends, and that part is filled in from the germline J gene. This chain joins TRBV7-9 and TRBJ2-7, with TRBD1 matching over 10 bases. Germline trimming cut 1 base from V and 5 bases from J; bases unmatched to any gene: 5. The CDR3 spans 15 residues. Germline V gene data show CDR1 as SEHNR and CDR2 as FQNEAQ (reference sequence). The CDR3 bases that were read are TGTGCCAGCAGCTTAGAGGACAGGGGGAAGCACGAG. This gives the protein CASSLEDRGKHE. The entire CDR3 protein is CASSLEDRGKHEQYF.

On this clone: The sequence runs out 3 residues before the end of the CDR3; the remainder is reconstructed from the germline J gene. V gene TRBV7-2 combines with J gene TRBJ2-3; maybe TRBD2 (5 bases). The CDR3 length is 14 residues. V gave up 5 bases and J gave up 3 bases, with 12 bases separating them. Germline assignment: CDR1 SGHTA and CDR2 FQGNSA. CDR3 bases read: TGTGCCAGCAGCCCGAGGGCTCAAACAGATACG. It encodes CASSPRAQTDT. The complete CDR3 reads CASSPRAQTDTQYF.

CDR3 DNA (partial): TGTGCCAGCAGTGAAGTCAAGGCCCGTATCTATGGC. It is translated as CASSEVKARIYG. The entire CDR3 protein reads CASSEVKARIYGYTF. The J gene is TRBJ1-2, the V gene TRBV6-1, with D hard to call. The read falls 3 residues short of the CDR3 end, and the missing part is taken from the germline J gene. The germline V gene encodes CDR1 MNHNS and CDR2 SASEGT. V was trimmed by 1 base and J by 4 bases, leaving 13 bases between them. This CDR3 region has 15 residues.

This clone was recorded a few times. The CDR3 end lies 3 residues beyond the end of the read and is filled in from the germline J gene. The same CDR3 can be traced to other DNA sequences in this sample. This chain uses TRBV7-9 with TRBJ2-5, with TRBD1 matching 12 bases. Unmatched junction bases numbered 7, after V lost 5 bases and J lost 6 bases. Germline-derived CDR1 and CDR2 are SEHNR and FQNEAQ (reference sequence). This CDR3 is 15 amino acids long. This CDR3 reads CASSDKGQGAKTQYF. The sequenced part of the CDR3 DNA is TGTGCCAGCAGCGACAAGGGACAGGGGGCTAAGACC.

This clone was found a few times. The CDR3 extends 3 residues past the end of the read, so its final part is completed from the germline J gene. The rearrangement uses TRBV30 and TRBJ1-2, with 9 bases matching TRBD1. Germline V gene lookup returns CDR1 GTSNPN and CDR2 SVGIG (reference sequence). The CDR3 extends over 15 amino acids. Trimming removed 6 bases from V and 7 bases from J; junction bases left unmatched: 15. CDR3 in amino acids: CACRKLNRGHGGYTF. CDR3 DNA, as far as it was read: TGTGCCTGCCGAAAATTAAACAGGGGGCACGGTGGC.

Of note for this clone: An end of the junction does not agree with germline; a read error may underlie this. With the read ending 3 residues before the CDR3 end, the germline J gene is used to fill in that end. V usage is TRBV11-2 and J usage is TRBJ2-3; D not resolved. Germline V gene data show CDR1 as SGHAT and CDR2 as FQNNGV. The CDR3 length is 13 residues. The CDR3 protein is CASSLDLTDTQYF. The CDR3 bases that were read are TGTGCCAGCAGCCTAGACCTCACAGATACG.

This clone was seen at least ten times. The missing CDR3 end, 3 residues past where the read stops, is filled in from the germline J gene. This chain joins TRBV2 and TRBJ2-1; 10 nucleotides agree with TRBD1. This CDR3 is 14 amino acids long. Germline V gene sequence: CDR1 SNHLY, CDR2 FYNNEI. J was trimmed by 6 bases and V by 5 bases; bases with no gene match: 4. CDR3 protein: CASSQDRGLNEQFF. CDR3 DNA, as far as it was read: TGTGCCAGCAGTCAAGACAGGGGGCTCAATGAG.

This clone was found a few times. Read coverage stops 3 residues before the CDR3 terminus; the germline J gene supplies the remainder. The chain carries TRBV19 and TRBJ1-5, with D hard to call. The germline V gene has CDR1 LNHDA and CDR2 SQIVND (reference sequence). There are 15 residues in the CDR3. V dropped 3 bases and J dropped 2 bases, with 11 bases sitting between them. The CDR3 DNA, read in part, is TGTGCCAGTAGTATCCGGGGTTTAGGCAATCAGCCC. This gives the protein CASSIRGLGNQP. The CDR3 in full is CASSIRGLGNQPQHF.

This clone has at least ten counts. The CDR3 extends 3 residues past the end of the read, so its final part is completed from the germline J gene. This chain joins TRBV4-1 and TRBJ2-5; 15 bases fit TRBD2. The CDR3 runs 17 residues. Germline-derived CDR1 and CDR2 are MGHRA and YSYEKL. Unmatched junction bases numbered 7, after V lost 4 bases and J lost 4 bases. The CDR3 sequence: CASSLGLAGGLRETQYF. The DNA read from the CDR3 is TGCGCCAGCAGCCTAGGACTAGCGGGGGGGCTTAGAGAGACC.

This clone was seen many times. The read stops 3 residues short of the end of the CDR3; the missing end is completed from the germline J gene. The genes are TRBV5-1 and TRBJ1-4; D uncertain. V was clipped by 0 bases and J by 3 bases, with 9 bases between them. This CDR3 region has 15 residues. Looked up from germline, CDR1 is SGHRS and CDR2 is YFSETQ. CDR3 loop: CASSLASGSNEKLFF. The sequenced part of the CDR3 DNA is TGCGCCAGCAGCTTGGCCTCGGGTTCTAATGAAAAA. The full variable domain, its missing parts supplied by reference TRBV5-1 and TRBJ1-4, is KAGVTQTPRYLIKTRGQQVTLSCSPISGHRSVSWYQQTPGQGLQFLFEYFSETQRNKGNFPGRFSGRQFSNSRSEMNVSTLELGDSALYLCASSLASGSNEKLFFGSGTQLSVL.

This clone was seen many times. The read finishes 3 residues shy of the CDR3 end, and the germline J gene is used to complete it. The rearrangement links TRBV5-1 to TRBJ1-2; 7 nucleotides line up with TRBD1. Trimming at V came to 3 bases and at J to 0 bases, leaving 8 bases not matched to a gene. The germline V gene encodes CDR1 SGHRS and CDR2 YFSETQ. CDR3 length: 16 amino acids. CDR3 amino acids: CASSSIRGNANYGYTF. The DNA read from the CDR3 is TGCGCCAGCAGCTCCATCAGGGGGAACGCTAACTATGGC.

In this sample, this clone turned up many times. The read stops 3 residues short of the end of the CDR3; the missing end is completed from the germline J gene. The rearrangement uses TRBV18 and TRBJ2-1; D is perhaps TRBD1 (8 bases). CDR1 and CDR2 from the germline V gene are KGHSH and LQKENI. This CDR3 contains 18 residues. V lost 3 bases and J 6 bases, leaving 24 bases between the germline ends. The CDR3 is CASSPYLRLTGEGNEQFF. The CDR3 bases that were read are TGTGCCAGCTCACCCTACCTAAGACTGACAGGGGAGGGCAATGAG.

This clone was observed a few times. The read is 3 residues too short to cover the CDR3 end, so that end is filled in from the germline J gene. The gene calls are TRBV7-2 and TRBJ1-2; D is uncertain. Germline V gene lookup returns CDR1 SGHTA and CDR2 FQGNSA. V shed 4 bases and J shed 4 bases, with 10 bases lying between them. The CDR3 covers 13 residues. The covered CDR3 bases are TGTGCCAGCAGCTCTGGACTGAGCTATGGC. Translating it yields CASSSGLSYG. Given in full, the CDR3 is CASSSGLSYGYTF.

In its sample, this clone was seen many times. With the read ending 3 residues before the CDR3 end, the germline J gene is used to fill in that end. This chain connects TRBV10-3 to TRBJ1-3, with 7 nucleotides matching TRBD1. Per germline, CDR1 ENHRY and CDR2 SYGVKD. The J segment lost 1 base and the V segment lost 6 bases, leaving 6 bases of the junction unmatched. CDR3 length equals 15 residues. The CDR3 loop reads CAISNRGRSGNTIYF. CDR3 bases read: TGTGCCATCAGCAACAGGGGCCGTTCTGGAAACACC.

This clone was picked up many times. This CDR3 is CASSAKQGIEQYF. The part of the CDR3 DNA that was read is TGTGCCAGTAGTGCAAAACAGGGGATCGAG. The chain joins TRBV19 to TRBJ2-7, with 7 bases fitting TRBD1. The read terminates 3 residues ahead of where the CDR3 ends, so the germline J gene completes it. The V gene end was trimmed by 5 bases and the J gene end by 6 bases; junction bases not matched to a gene: 7. The germline V gene has CDR1 LNHDA and CDR2 SQIVND (reference sequence). The CDR3 is made up of 13 amino acids.

To note about this clone: The CDR3 end lies 3 residues beyond the end of the read and is filled in from the germline J gene. V usage is TRBV2 and J usage is TRBJ2-3; possible D gene TRBD1, 6 bases. Trimming removed 9 bases at V and 5 bases at J, with 15 bases between. Germline V gene lookup returns CDR1 SNHLY and CDR2 FYNNEI. The CDR3 has 13 amino acids. CDR3 protein: CARSGAEKDTQYF. The sequenced part of the CDR3 DNA is TGTGCCAGGTCAGGGGCCGAGAAAGATACG.

On this clone itself: The read halts 3 residues ahead of the CDR3 end, with the missing end drawn from the germline J gene. The chain uses TRBV19 and TRBJ1-1; no definite D call. The germline V and J ends were trimmed by 7 bases and 2 bases, with 5 bases remaining between them. This CDR3 comprises 11 residues. The V gene's germline CDR1 is LNHDA and CDR2 SQIVND (reference sequence). CDR3 sequence reads: CASKTNTEAFF. The covered CDR3 bases are TGTGCCAGTAAAACAAACACTGAA. The complete variable domain, with remaining parts taken from reference TRBV19 and TRBJ1-1, reads DGGITQSPKYLFRKEGQNVTLSCEQNLNHDAMYWYRQDPGQGLRLIYYSQIVNDFQKGDIAEGYSVSREKKESFPLTVTSAQKNPTAFYLCASKTNTEAFFGQGTRLTVV.

Of note for this clone: The read terminates 3 residues ahead of where the CDR3 ends, so the germline J gene completes it. The V and J genes are TRBV7-9 and TRBJ1-1; D unclear. Per germline, CDR1 SEHNR and CDR2 FQNEAQ (reference sequence). The V end was cut by 2 bases, the J end by 1 base, with 5 bases between. The CDR3 totals 13 residues. The CDR3 sequence: CASSLPRNTEAFF. The covered CDR3 bases are TGTGCCAGCAGCTTACCGCGGAACACTGAA.

This clone was seen more than once but under ten times. The sequence runs out 3 residues before the end of the CDR3; the remainder is reconstructed from the germline J gene. The chain links TRBV19 to TRBJ1-2, with D possibly matching TRBD1 (6 bases). This CDR3 comprises 15 residues. V lost 4 bases and J 2 bases, leaving 14 bases between the germline ends. The germline CDR1 and CDR2 sequences are LNHDA and SQIVND (reference sequence). The part of the CDR3 DNA that was read is TGTGCCAGTAGTACCCGGGGGGCAGGGAACTATGGC. Protein: CASSTRGAGNYG. The CDR3 in its entirety is CASSTRGAGNYGYTF. The whole variable domain, filled in from reference TRBV19 and TRBJ1-2, reads DGGITQSPKYLFRKEGQNVTLSCEQNLNHDAMYWYRQDPGQGLRLIYYSQIVNDFQKGDIAEGYSVSREKKESFPLTVTSAQKNPTAFYLCASSTRGAGNYGYTFGSGTRLTVV.

This clone occurred a few times. The CDR3 extends 3 residues past the end of the read, so its final part is completed from the germline J gene. V gene TRBV2 combines with J gene TRBJ2-1; no clear D gene. V gave up 3 bases and J gave up 4 bases, with 10 bases separating them. CDR1 is SNHLY and CDR2 is FYNNEI in the germline V gene. This CDR3 has 14 amino acids. The sequenced part of the CDR3 DNA is TGTGCCAGCAGTGACGGCGTAGGGTACAATGAG. Protein: CASSDGVGYNE. From start to end, the CDR3 is CASSDGVGYNEQFF. Full variable domain (rest looked up from reference TRBV2 and TRBJ2-1): EPEVTQTPSHQVTQMGQEVILRCVPISNHLYFYWYRQILGQKVEFLVSFYNNEISEKSEIFDDQFSVERPDGSNFTLKIRSTKLEDSAMYFCASSDGVGYNEQFFGPGTRLTVL.